The rows below give T cell receptor beta chains drawn from one sample of a study of Ad26.COV2.S vaccination and SARS-CoV-2 variants. Method: immunoSEQ multiplex PCR; TCRdb's copy keeps in-frame clones and lacks some. The sample has approximately 500,000 clones, roughly 87% seen once; the top ten hold more than 10%. The starting material was peripheral blood, obtained in a trial of Ad26.COV2.S vaccine versus placebo. These receptors were taken from a person aged 18-60 years who received the Ad26.COV2.S COVID-19 vaccine or a placebo. The CDR3 runs from the conserved cysteine through the conserved F or W. D genes are given only for firm matches. Size tells how often a clone was seen (once, few, many) or the class of an expanded clone, and some rows leave it out.

TRBJ1-1	.	.	TRBV28	TGTGCCAGCAGTCCACACGGACAGCTTTCCACTGAAGCTTTCTTT	CASSPHGQLSTEAFF
TRBJ1-6	.	.	TRBV3-1/TRBV3-2	TGTGCCAGTAGCGTGGGGTCGGGTGATTCACCCCTCCACTTT	CASSVGSGDSPLHF
TRBJ2-5	.	TRBD1	TRBV12-5	TGTGCTAGTGGTTTGACTGACGGGCTCCAGGGGGCACAAGAGACCCAGTACTTC	CASGLTDGLQGAQETQYF
TRBJ1-1	.	TRBD1	TRBV6-5	TGTGCCGGTCTAGACAGGGGGATGAACACTGAAGCTTTCTTT	CAGLDRGMNTEAFF
TRBJ1-2	few	.	TRBV18	TGTGCCAGCTCACCTATTCCGCAGAACTATGGCTACACCTTC	CASSPIPQNYGYTF
TRBJ2-3	.	.	TRBV4-2	TGTGCCAGCAGCCAGGCACAGGCAGATACGCAGTATTTT	CASSQAQADTQYF
TRBJ2-2	.	.	TRBV7-3	TGTGCCAGCAGCCCAACCCCAGGGATCGGGGAGCTGTTTTTT	CASSPTPGIGELFF
TRBJ1-6	.	.	TRBV30	TGTGCCTGGGCGGATAATTCACCCCTCCACTTT	CAWADNSPLHF
TRBJ2-3	.	TRBD2	TRBV9	TGTGCCAGCAGCCCGCGCGGTGTCGCGGGAGCGACCGATACGCAGTATTTT	CASSPRGVAGATDTQYF
TRBJ1-2	.	.	TRBV28	TGTGCCAGCAGCTCTCCCAAGGGGGCTAACTATGGCTACACCTTC	CASSSPKGANYGYTF
TRBJ2-7	.	.	TRBV14	TGTGCCAGCAGCCAAGACCCGAAAGGGGTCCACGAGCAGTACTTC	CASSQDPKGVHEQYF
TRBJ1-2	.	.	TRBV5-1	TGCGCCAGCAGCCCGGCAGGGCGGACCGGGGGCTACACCTTC	CASSPAGRTGGYTF
TRBJ2-3	.	TRBD2	TRBV27	TGTGCCAGCAGTTGGGGGCTGAACGGGAGGGGGACAGATACGCAGTATTTT	CASSWGLNGRGTDTQYF
TRBJ1-4	.	.	TRBV3-1/TRBV3-2	TGTGCCAGCAGCCAAGTGACCGGAACCGTCGGTGAAAAACTGTTTTTT	CASSQVTGTVGEKLFF
TRBJ2-1	.	.	TRBV6-1	TGTGCCAGCAGTGAATGGGGTAGTGATCTCTATGGCGAGCAGTTCTTC	CASSEWGSDLYGEQFF
TRBJ1-2	.	.	TRBV5-4	TGTGCCAGCAGCGATGACTATGGCTACACCTTC	CASSDDYGYTF
TRBJ2-1	once	.	TRBV7-3	TGTGCCAGCAGCCGAGCGGGTGGAGTCAATGAGCAGTTCTTC	CASSRAGGVNEQFF
TRBJ2-2	.	TRBD1	TRBV7-6	TGTGCCAGCAGACGGGACAGGGGATTGGGCGGGGAGCTGTTTTTT	CASRRDRGLGGELFF
TRBJ1-2	.	.	TRBV20-1	TGCAGTGCGGAGCGGGGAGGGGGTTACACCTTC	CSAERGGGYTF
TRBJ2-6	.	.	TRBV9	TGTGCCAGCAGCCCTCGGGGGTCGGGCCTCTCTGGGGCCAACGTCCTGACTTTC	CASSPRGSGLSGANVLTF
TRBJ2-3	few	TRBD2	TRBV5-1	TGCGCCAGCAGCTTGGTTGGCGGGAGGGCCACAGATACGCAGTATTTT	CASSLVGGRATDTQYF
TRBJ1-5	.	TRBD1	TRBV7-8	TGTGCCAGCAGCTTAGGCCGGGGCAGGGGGCGTTTTGTGAGCAATCAGCCCCAGCATTTT	CASSLGRGRGRFVSNQPQHF
TRBJ2-5	once	TRBD2	TRBV30	TGTGCCTGGAGCAGGGAGGGACTGAGAGGGAAGACCCAGTACTTC	CAWSREGLRGKTQYF
TRBJ2-7	.	.	TRBV29-1	TGCAGCGTTGCGGGCAACTCCTACGAGCAGTACTTC	CSVAGNSYEQYF
TRBJ2-2	.	TRBD2	TRBV5-1	TGCGCCAGCAGCTTGGACGGGAGGGACACCGGGGAGCTGTTTTTT	CASSLDGRDTGELFF
TRBJ1-5	.	.	TRBV5-6	TGTGCCAGCAGCTTGGTGGGAGGGGATCAGCCCCAGCATTTT	CASSLVGGDQPQHF
TRBJ1-6	.	.	TRBV6-5	TGTGCCAGCAGGGCGGGCAGCTCCTATAATTCACCCCTCCACTTT	CASRAGSSYNSPLHF
TRBJ2-7	.	TRBD2	TRBV11-2	TGTGCCAGCAGCTTAGCCCACCGGACTAGCGGGCGGTACTACGAGCAGTACTTC	CASSLAHRTSGRYYEQYF
TRBJ2-1	.	.	TRBV20-1	TGCAGTGCTAGTGACTTCATTGCCCGTTCGGCCTACAATGAGCAGTTCTTC	CSASDFIARSAYNEQFF